The present entry profiles one T cell receptor (beta chain) with its context. The sample has other DNA sequences that encode this CDR3 too. This sample is part of a study of blood T cell repertoires in COVID-19. The protocol was immunoSEQ multiplex PCR, while the TCRdb copy is restricted to in-frame clones and leaves out a portion. There are 150,000 to 200,000 clones in the sample; over 70% occur only once, and over 10% lies in the top ten. Germline V lookup: CDR1 MNHEY, CDR2 SVGAGI. This CDR3 region has 14 residues. Deletions cut 6 bases from V and 0 bases from J, with 8 bases between. The chain joins TRBV6-5 to TRBJ1-4; D remains unclear. Sequencing input: PBMCs or T cells enriched from blood (not recorded which). The receptor's source is an older woman who had recovered from COVID-19. The CDR3 spells CASSSVATNEKLFF. CDR3 nucleotide sequence: TGTGCCAGCAGCTCAGTTGCAACTAATGAAAAACTGTTTTTT.